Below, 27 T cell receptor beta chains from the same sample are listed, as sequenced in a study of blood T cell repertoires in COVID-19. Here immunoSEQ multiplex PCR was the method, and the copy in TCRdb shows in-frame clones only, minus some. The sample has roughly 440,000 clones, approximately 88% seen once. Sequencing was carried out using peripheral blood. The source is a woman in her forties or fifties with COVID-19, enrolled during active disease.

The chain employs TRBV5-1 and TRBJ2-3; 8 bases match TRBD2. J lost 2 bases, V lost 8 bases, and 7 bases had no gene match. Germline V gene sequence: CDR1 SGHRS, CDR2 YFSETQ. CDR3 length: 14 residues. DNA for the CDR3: TGCGCCAGTAAACTAGCGGTATCCACAGATACGCAGTATTTT. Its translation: CASKLAVSTDTQYF.

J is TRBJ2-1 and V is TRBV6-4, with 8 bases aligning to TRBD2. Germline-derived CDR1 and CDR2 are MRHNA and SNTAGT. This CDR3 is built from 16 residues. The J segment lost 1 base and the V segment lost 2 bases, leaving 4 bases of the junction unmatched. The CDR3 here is CASSDGLAASYNEQFF. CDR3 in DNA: TGTGCCAGCAGTGACGGACTAGCCGCTTCCTACAATGAGCAGTTCTTC.

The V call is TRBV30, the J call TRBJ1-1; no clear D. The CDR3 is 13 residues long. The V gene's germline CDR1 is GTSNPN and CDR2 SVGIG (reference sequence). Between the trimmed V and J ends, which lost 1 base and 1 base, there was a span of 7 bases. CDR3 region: CAWSGRRNTEAFF. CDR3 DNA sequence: TGTGCCTGGAGTGGACGGAGGAACACTGAAGCTTTCTTT.

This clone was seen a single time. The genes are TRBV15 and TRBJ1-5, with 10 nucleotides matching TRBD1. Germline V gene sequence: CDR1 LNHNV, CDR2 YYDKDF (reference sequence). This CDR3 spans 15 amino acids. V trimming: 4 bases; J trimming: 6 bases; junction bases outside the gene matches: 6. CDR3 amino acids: CATSKTGGAGQPQHF. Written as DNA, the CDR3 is TGTGCCACCAGCAAGACAGGGGGCGCGGGTCAGCCCCAGCATTTT.

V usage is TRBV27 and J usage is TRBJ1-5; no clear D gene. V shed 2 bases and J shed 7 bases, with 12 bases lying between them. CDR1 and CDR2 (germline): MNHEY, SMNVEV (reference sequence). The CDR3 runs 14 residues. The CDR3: CASSLVGSGQPQHF. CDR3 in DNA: TGTGCCAGCAGTTTAGTAGGGTCGGGGCAGCCCCAGCATTTT.

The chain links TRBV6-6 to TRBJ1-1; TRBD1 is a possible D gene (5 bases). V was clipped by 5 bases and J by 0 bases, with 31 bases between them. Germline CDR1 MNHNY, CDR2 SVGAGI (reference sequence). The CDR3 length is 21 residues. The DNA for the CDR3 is TGTGCCAGCAGTCCCCTGGGGGGGGGATACGGTCGCGGCTTCATGAACACTGAAGCTTTCTTT. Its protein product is CASSPLGGGYGRGFMNTEAFF.

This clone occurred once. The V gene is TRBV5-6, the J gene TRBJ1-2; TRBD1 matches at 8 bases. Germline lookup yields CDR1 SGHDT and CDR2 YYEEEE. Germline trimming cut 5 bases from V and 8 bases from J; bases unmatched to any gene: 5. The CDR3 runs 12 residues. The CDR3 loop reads CASSHWTGGYTF. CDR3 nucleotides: TGTGCCAGCAGTCATTGGACAGGGGGCTACACCTTC. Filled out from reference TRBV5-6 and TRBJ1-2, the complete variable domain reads DAGVTQSPTHLIKTRGQQVTLRCSPKSGHDTVSWYQQALGQGPQFIFQYYEEEERQRGNFPDRFSGHQFPNYSSELNVNALLLGDSALYLCASSHWTGGYTFGSGTRLTVV.

DNA for the CDR3: TGCGCCAGCAGGCCAGTGGGCAGGGGGGATGGCTACACCTTC. It yields the protein CASRPVGRGDGYTF. V gene TRBV4-1 combines with J gene TRBJ1-2; 7 bases fit TRBD1. Germline V gene data show CDR1 as MGHRA and CDR2 as YSYEKL. The length of the CDR3 is 14 residues. Unmatched junction bases numbered 10, after V lost 6 bases and J lost 6 bases.

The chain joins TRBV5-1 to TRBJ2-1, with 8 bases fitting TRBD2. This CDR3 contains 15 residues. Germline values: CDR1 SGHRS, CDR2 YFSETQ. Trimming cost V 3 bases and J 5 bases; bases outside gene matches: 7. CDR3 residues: CASSSEPGGDNEQFF. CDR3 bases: TGCGCCAGCAGCTCCGAGCCCGGGGGGGACAATGAGCAGTTCTTC.

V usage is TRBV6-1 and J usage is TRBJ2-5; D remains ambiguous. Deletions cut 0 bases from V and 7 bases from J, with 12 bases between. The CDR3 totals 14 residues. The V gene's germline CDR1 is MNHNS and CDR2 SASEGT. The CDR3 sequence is CASSEAPVPGTQYF. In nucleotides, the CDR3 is TGTGCCAGCAGTGAAGCGCCAGTCCCAGGGACCCAGTACTTC.

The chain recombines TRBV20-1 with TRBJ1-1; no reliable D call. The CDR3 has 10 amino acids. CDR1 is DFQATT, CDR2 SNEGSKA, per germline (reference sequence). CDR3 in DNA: TGCAGAGTAGCGGGCGCTGAAGCTTTCTTT. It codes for CRVAGAEAFF.

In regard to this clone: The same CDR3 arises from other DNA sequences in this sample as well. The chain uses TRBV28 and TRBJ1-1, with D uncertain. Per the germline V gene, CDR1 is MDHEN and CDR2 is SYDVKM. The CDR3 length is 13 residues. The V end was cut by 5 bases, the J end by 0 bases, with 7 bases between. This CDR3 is CASSPGVNTEAFF. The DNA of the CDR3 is TGTGCCAGCAGTCCGGGTGTGAACACTGAAGCTTTCTTT.

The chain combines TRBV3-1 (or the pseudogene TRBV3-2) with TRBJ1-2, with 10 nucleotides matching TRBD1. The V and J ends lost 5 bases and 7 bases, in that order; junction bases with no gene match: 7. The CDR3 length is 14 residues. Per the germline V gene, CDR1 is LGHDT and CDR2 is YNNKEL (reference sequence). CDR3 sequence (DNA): TGTGCCAGCAGCTACGGACAGGGGGAGGGTGGCTACACCTTC. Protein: CASSYGQGEGGYTF.

In DNA form, the CDR3 reads TGTGCCAGCAGTCCAGGGGTCTTCTATGGCTACACCTTC. Translating gives CASSPGVFYGYTF. This chain links TRBV3-1 (or the pseudogene TRBV3-2) with TRBJ1-2; TRBD1 is a possible D gene (6 bases). This CDR3 has 13 residues. Per the germline V gene, CDR1 is LGHDT and CDR2 is YNNKEL (reference sequence). V dropped 6 bases and J dropped 4 bases, with 12 bases sitting between them.

This CDR3 is CASSTRTNYGYTF. The CDR3 coding sequence is TGTGCCAGCAGTACACGAACTAACTATGGCTACACCTTC. The chain carries TRBV12-3 or TRBV12-4 and TRBJ1-2; D not resolved. This CDR3 contains 13 residues. The V and J ends lost 5 bases and 0 bases respectively, with 7 bases between them.

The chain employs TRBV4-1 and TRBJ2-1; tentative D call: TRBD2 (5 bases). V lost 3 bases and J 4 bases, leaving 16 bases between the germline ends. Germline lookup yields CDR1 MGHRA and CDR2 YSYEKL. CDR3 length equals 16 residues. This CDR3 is CASSQSGKLRYNEQFF. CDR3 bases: TGCGCCAGCAGCCAGTCCGGGAAGCTCCGATACAATGAGCAGTTCTTC.

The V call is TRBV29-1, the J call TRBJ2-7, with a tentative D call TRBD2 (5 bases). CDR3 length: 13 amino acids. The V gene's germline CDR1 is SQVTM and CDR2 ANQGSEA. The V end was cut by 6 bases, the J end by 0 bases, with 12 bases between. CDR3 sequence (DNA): TGCAGCGTGGACTCGGACGGCTCCTACGAGCAGTACTTC. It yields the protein CSVDSDGSYEQYF.

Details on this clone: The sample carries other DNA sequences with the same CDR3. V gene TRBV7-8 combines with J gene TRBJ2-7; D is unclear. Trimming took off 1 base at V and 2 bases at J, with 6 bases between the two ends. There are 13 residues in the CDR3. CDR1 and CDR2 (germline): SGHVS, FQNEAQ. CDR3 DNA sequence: TGTGCCAGCAGCTTAGGACATACCTACGAGCAGTACTTC. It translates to CASSLGHTYEQYF.

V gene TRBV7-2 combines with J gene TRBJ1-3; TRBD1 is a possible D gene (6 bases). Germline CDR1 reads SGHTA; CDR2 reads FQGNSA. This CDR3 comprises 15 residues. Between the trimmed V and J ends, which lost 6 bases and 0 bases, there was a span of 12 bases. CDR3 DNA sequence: TGTGCCAGCAGTACTACAGGGAGCTCTGGAAACACCATATATTTT. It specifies CASSTTGSSGNTIYF.

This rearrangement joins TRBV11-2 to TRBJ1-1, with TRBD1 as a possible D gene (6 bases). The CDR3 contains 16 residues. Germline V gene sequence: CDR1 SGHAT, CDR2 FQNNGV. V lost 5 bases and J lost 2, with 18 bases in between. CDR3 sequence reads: CASSTRRGGGNTEAFF. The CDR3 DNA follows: TGTGCCAGCAGCACCCGTCGAGGGGGGGGAAACACTGAAGCTTTCTTT.

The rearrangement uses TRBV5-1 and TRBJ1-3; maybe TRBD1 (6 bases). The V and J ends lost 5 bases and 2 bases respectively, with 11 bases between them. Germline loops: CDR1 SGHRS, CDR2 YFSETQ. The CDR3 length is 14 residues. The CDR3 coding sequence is TGCGCCAGCAGTCAGGGGCTCGCTGGAAACACCATATATTTT. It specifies CASSQGLAGNTIYF.

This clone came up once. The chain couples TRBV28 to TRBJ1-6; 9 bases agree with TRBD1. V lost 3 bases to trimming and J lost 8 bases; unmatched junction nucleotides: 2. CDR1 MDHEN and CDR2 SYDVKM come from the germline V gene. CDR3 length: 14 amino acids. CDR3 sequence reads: CASSFWTGDSPLHF. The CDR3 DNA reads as TGTGCCAGCAGTTTCTGGACAGGGGATTCACCCCTCCACTTT.

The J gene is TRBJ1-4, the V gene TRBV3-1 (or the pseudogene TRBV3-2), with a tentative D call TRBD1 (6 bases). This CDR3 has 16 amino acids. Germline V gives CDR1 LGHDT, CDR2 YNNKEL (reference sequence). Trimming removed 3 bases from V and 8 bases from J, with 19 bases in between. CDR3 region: CASSHRGGGSGEKLFF. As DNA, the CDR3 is TGTGCCAGCAGCCATCGAGGGGGGGGATCGGGAGAAAAACTGTTTTTT.

The CDR3 coding sequence is TGCGCCAGCACTCCGATCGGGGAGTCCATGAACACTGAAGCTTTCTTT. It yields the protein CASTPIGESMNTEAFF. This rearrangement joins TRBV5-1 to TRBJ1-1; D gene ambiguous. V gave up 6 bases and J gave up 0 bases, with 18 bases separating them. CDR3 length: 16 amino acids. CDR1 SGHRS and CDR2 YFSETQ come from the germline V gene.

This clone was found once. The CDR3 nucleotides read TGTGCCAGCAGTTTAAACGGGATTCTCGTACCCAATGAGCAGTTCTTC. This gives the protein CASSLNGILVPNEQFF. The chain joins TRBV27 to TRBJ2-1; a possible D gene is TRBD2 (5 bases). The CDR3 contains 16 residues. V was clipped by 2 bases and J by 6 bases, with 17 bases between them. Germline lookup yields CDR1 MNHEY and CDR2 SMNVEV (reference sequence).

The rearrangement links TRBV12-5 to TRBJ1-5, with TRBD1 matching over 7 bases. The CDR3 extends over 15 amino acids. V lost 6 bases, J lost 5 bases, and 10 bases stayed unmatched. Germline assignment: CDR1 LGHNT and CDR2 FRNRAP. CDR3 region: CASGRAPGGYQPQHF. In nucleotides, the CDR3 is TGTGCTAGTGGCCGAGCTCCAGGGGGATATCAGCCCCAGCATTTT.

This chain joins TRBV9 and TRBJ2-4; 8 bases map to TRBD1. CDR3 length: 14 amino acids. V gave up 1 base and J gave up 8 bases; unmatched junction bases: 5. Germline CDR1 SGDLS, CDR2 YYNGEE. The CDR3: CASSVSSQGDIQYF. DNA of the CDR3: TGTGCCAGCAGCGTAAGTTCACAGGGGGACATTCAGTACTTC.